The 7 T cell receptor beta chains given below trace back to one sample, sequenced in a study of T cells after yellow fever vaccination. TCRdb fed the 5' RACE reads into MiXCR, producing one record per CDR3 protein. The sample carries 310,000 or so distinct CDR3 sequences, around 7% recorded once. The source material was PBMCs, sampled 45 days after the first yellow fever vaccination. The receptors stem from a man aged 18 to 29 who received the YFV17D yellow fever vaccine.

The rearrangement uses TRBV9 and TRBJ2-2; 7 bases line up with TRBD2. This CDR3 is built from 15 residues. With 0 bases clipped from V and 3 bases from J, the junction kept 2 bases outside the gene matches. Germline V lookup: CDR1 SGDLS, CDR2 YYNGEE. CDR3 loop: CASSVVGGDTGELFF. CDR3 nucleotide sequence: TGTGCCAGCAGCGTAGTTGGGGGGGACACCGGGGAGCTGTTTTTT.

The chain uses TRBV18 and TRBJ2-1; D possibly corresponds to TRBD1 (5 bases). This CDR3 region has 14 residues. The V and J ends lost 9 bases and 0 bases respectively, with 12 bases between them. The germline gives CDR1 KGHSH, CDR2 LQKENI. This CDR3 is CASKGSSSYNEQFF. DNA for the CDR3: TGTGCCAGTAAGGGGTCTAGCTCCTACAATGAGCAGTTCTTC.

V and J are TRBV30 and TRBJ2-7; 7 bases map to TRBD2. This CDR3 has 14 amino acids. Germline loops: CDR1 GTSNPN, CDR2 SVGIG (reference sequence). The trim removed 3 bases at V and 3 bases at J, leaving 8 bases unmatched. The CDR3 DNA sequence: TGTGCCTGGAGAATGGCGGGGGATTTCTACGAGCAGTACTTC. The encoded protein is CAWRMAGDFYEQYF.

Regarding this clonotype: Its ends do not fully match the called genes, so a read error is possible. The chain employs TRBV27 and TRBJ1-1; 7 bases agree with TRBD1. CDR3 length: 19 residues. Germline V lookup: CDR1 MNHEY, CDR2 SMNVEV (reference sequence). The CDR3 region is CTSSSHRPTGRLENTEAFF. The CDR3 region has the DNA TGCACCAGCAGTTCCCACAGACCGACAGGGCGGCTCGAGAACACTGAAGCTTTCTTT.

This clonotype was found a few times. The chain uses TRBV20-1 and TRBJ2-7; D ambiguous. The CDR3 is made up of 15 amino acids. Germline lookup yields CDR1 DFQATT and CDR2 SNEGSKA (reference sequence). V lost 5 bases and J 2 bases, leaving 19 bases between the germline ends. This chain's CDR3 is CSAQTSRATTYEQYF. The CDR3 DNA follows: TGCAGTGCTCAGACCAGCCGGGCCACGACCTACGAGCAGTACTTC.

The J gene is TRBJ2-3, the V gene TRBV7-2; D possibly corresponds to TRBD2 (5 bases). This CDR3 contains 17 residues. The germline V and J ends were trimmed by 6 bases and 2 bases, with 21 bases remaining between them. Germline V gives CDR1 SGHTA, CDR2 FQGNSA. Here the CDR3 DNA reads TGTGCCAGCAGTAAACCTCTAGGGCCGGGGAACACAGATACGCAGTATTTT. Residues: CASSKPLGPGNTDTQYF. The full variable domain, its missing parts supplied by reference TRBV7-2 and TRBJ2-3, is GAGVSQSPSNKVTEKGKDVELRCDPISGHTALYWYRQSLGQGLEFLIYFQGNSAPDKSGLPSDRFSAERTGGSVSTLTIQRTQQEDSAVYLCASSKPLGPGNTDTQYFGPGTRLTVL.

This rearrangement joins TRBV5-6 to TRBJ2-7; the match to TRBD1 covers 7 bases. The germline gives CDR1 SGHDT, CDR2 YYEEEE. Unmatched junction bases numbered 10, after V lost 4 bases and J lost 3 bases. The CDR3 totals 15 residues. The CDR3 DNA is TGTGCCAGCAGCCGGGACAGCCTGGAAATCTACGAGCAGTACTTC. This encodes CASSRDSLEIYEQYF.